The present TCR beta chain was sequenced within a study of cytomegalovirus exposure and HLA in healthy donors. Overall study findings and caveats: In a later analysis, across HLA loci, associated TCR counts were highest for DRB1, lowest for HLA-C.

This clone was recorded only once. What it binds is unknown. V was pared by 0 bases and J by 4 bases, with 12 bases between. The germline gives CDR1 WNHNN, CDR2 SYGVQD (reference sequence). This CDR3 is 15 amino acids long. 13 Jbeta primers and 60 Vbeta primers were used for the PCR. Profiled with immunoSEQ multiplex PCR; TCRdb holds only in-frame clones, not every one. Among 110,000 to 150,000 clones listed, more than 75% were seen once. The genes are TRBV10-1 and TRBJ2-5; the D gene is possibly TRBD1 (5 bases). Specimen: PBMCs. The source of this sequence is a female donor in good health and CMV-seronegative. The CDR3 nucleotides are TGCGCCAGCAGTGAGTCGGGGCAGGGTAGAGAGACCCAGTACTTC. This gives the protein CASSESGQGRETQYF.